The rows below give T cell receptor beta chains drawn from one sample of a study of STAT3 mutations in large granular lymphocyte leukemia. TCRdb keeps only in-frame clones here, not all; method: immunoSEQ multiplex PCR. Counted here are about 12,000 clones, roughly 80% occurring once; the ten biggest clones make up 51%. The specimen was peripheral blood mononuclear cells. The receptors originated from a man aged 55-75 years with T-cell large granular lymphocyte leukemia. Some clones in this sample may be carry-over from other donors' samples. Each CDR3 is given with its conserved first and last residue. The order of the fields is clone size, V gene, D gene, J gene, CDR3 DNA, CDR3 protein. A D gene is named only where the DNA matches it firmly. Rows may omit the clone size; those that give it use once, few, many or a size class.

NA	TRBV2	NA	TRBJ1-5	TGTGCCAGCAGTAGCAGGGTACGGGGTCAGCCCCAGCATTTT	CASSSRVRGQPQHF
NA	TRBV4-1	TRBD2	TRBJ2-3	TGCGCCAGCAGCCTCCGACTAGCGGGGAGCACAGATACGCAGTATTTT	CASSLRLAGSTDTQYF
NA	TRBV5-4	NA	TRBJ1-6	TGTGCCAGCAGCGATGACCCCAAGGCTAGGCCCCTCCACTTT	CASSDDPKARPLHF
NA	TRBV18	NA	TRBJ1-2	TGTGCCAGCTCACCGGAGGGGGACGGCTACACCTTC	CASSPEGDGYTF
NA	TRBV28	NA	TRBJ1-5	TGTGCCAGTCGCAAGCAGGGGAATCAGCCCCAGCATTTT	CASRKQGNQPQHF
NA	TRBV7-2	TRBD1	TRBJ1-2	TGTGCCAGCAGCATGTTCACAGGGGCCCCTTCTGGCTACACCTTC	CASSMFTGAPSGYTF
few	TRBV5-6	TRBD2	TRBJ2-7	TGTGCCAGCAGCGAACCGGGACTAGCTTCCGAGCAGTACTTC	CASSEPGLASEQYF
NA	TRBV4-2	TRBD2	TRBJ2-7	TGTGCCAGCAGCCAACTCCTAGCGGGAAAGTACGAGCAGTACTTC	CASSQLLAGKYEQYF
NA	TRBV5-1	NA	TRBJ1-4	TGCGCCAGCAGCTTGGACCTGGAAAAACTGTTTTTT	CASSLDLEKLFF
NA	TRBV29-1	TRBD1	TRBJ2-7	TGCAGCGTTGAAGCGGCGGGACAGGGCCTACCTCGCGCCTTC	CSVEAAGQGLPRAF
NA	TRBV7-2	NA	TRBJ2-7	TGTGCCAGCGGCAATAGCGGAGGAAAAGCCTACGAGCAGTACTTC	CASGNSGGKAYEQYF
few	TRBV7-9	NA	TRBJ1-5	TGTGCCAGCAGCCCTCGGGGAGGGAGCAATCAGCCCCAGCATTTT	CASSPRGGSNQPQHF
few	TRBV18	TRBD1	TRBJ2-3	TGTGCCAGCTCCGACAGGGATGGCACAGATACGCAGTATTTT	CASSDRDGTDTQYF
NA	TRBV7-8	NA	TRBJ2-7	TGTGCCAGCAGCTTTTCTGGCGCCCCGGGGGAGCAGTACTTC	CASSFSGAPGEQYF
NA	TRBV6-4	NA	TRBJ2-7	TGTGCCAGCAGAGTACAGGAGGGTGGGTCCTACGAGCAGTACTTC	CASRVQEGGSYEQYF
NA	TRBV11-2	TRBD1	TRBJ1-3	TGTGCCAGCAGTGGACAGGCAACTTCTGGAAACACCATATATTTT	CASSGQATSGNTIYF
NA	TRBV5-6	TRBD1	TRBJ1-4	TGTGCCAGCAGCCAAACATCGGACAGGGGGGGTGAAAAACTGTTTTTT	CASSQTSDRGGEKLFF
once	TRBV27	NA	TRBJ2-4	TGTGCCAGCAGCCTCATTAAGGAAGGGGCAGCCAAAAACATTCAGTACTTC	CASSLIKEGAAKNIQYF
NA	TRBV7-9	NA	TRBJ1-5	TGTGCCAGCAGCTTGGGGTACAGGGCTACTAGCAATCAGCCCCAGCATTTT	CASSLGYRATSNQPQHF
few	TRBV6-5	TRBD2	TRBJ2-1	TGTGCCAGCAGTTTGCTAGCGGGAGGGTACAATGAGCAGTTCTTC	CASSLLAGGYNEQFF
NA	TRBV29-1	NA	TRBJ2-3	TGCAGCGTTGGTCCTGGGTTAGCGGAGTATTTT	CSVGPGLAEYF
NA	TRBV7-9	NA	TRBJ2-7	TGTGCCAGCAGCCCCAGGACAGCTTCCTACGAGCAGTACTTC	CASSPRTASYEQYF
NA	TRBV19	NA	TRBJ2-3	TGTGCCAGTAGTATGGGACTTTTCCTCAGCACAGATACGCAGTATTTT	CASSMGLFLSTDTQYF
NA	TRBV5-1	NA	TRBJ2-1	TGCGCCAGCAGCTTACAGGGAGTGGGGGGTTACAATGAGCAGTTCTTC	CASSLQGVGGYNEQFF
once	TRBV9	NA	TRBJ1-2	TGTGCCAGCAGTGCGGGAGGCTATGGCTACACCTTC	CASSAGGYGYTF
NA	TRBV20-1	NA	TRBJ1-5	TGCAGTGCTGGGGGCGCCAGGCCCCAGCATTTT	CSAGGARPQHF
NA	TRBV30	NA	TRBJ2-2	TGTGCCTGGAGTGGGATGGGGACCGGGGAGCTGTTTTTT	CAWSGMGTGELFF
NA	TRBV7-9	NA	TRBJ2-2	TGTGCCAGCAGCAAGGGGCCCAGGGCAATGTTTCCCGGGGAGCTGTTTTTT	CASSKGPRAMFPGELFF
NA	TRBV4-2	NA	TRBJ2-1	TGTGCCAGCAGCCAAGATTACGGGGGCCCCCCCTACAATGAGCAGTTCTTC	CASSQDYGGPPYNEQFF
few	TRBV19	TRBD2	TRBJ2-1	TGTGCCAGTAGTATCGGGACTAACTCCTACAATGAGCAGTTCTTC	CASSIGTNSYNEQFF
NA	TRBV28	NA	TRBJ1-4	TGTGCCATCACGGCGGGAACAACTAGGGAAAAACTGTTTTTT	CAITAGTTREKLFF
NA	TRBV7-2	NA	TRBJ1-2	TGTGCCAGCAGCTTACAACGACAGAACTATGGCTACACCTTC	CASSLQRQNYGYTF
NA	TRBV5-1	NA	TRBJ2-5	TGCGCCAGCAGCTCCGGGGCCCTGGGGGCAGAGACCCAGTACTTC	CASSSGALGAETQYF
NA	TRBV7-9	NA	TRBJ2-3	TGTGCCAGCAGCCCCGTACAGGTAGCAGATACGCAGTATTTT	CASSPVQVADTQYF
NA	TRBV10-3	TRBD1	TRBJ1-5	TGTGCCATCAGTGATAGGGACAGTAGCAATCAGCCCCAGCATTTT	CAISDRDSSNQPQHF
NA	TRBV7-8	TRBD1	TRBJ2-7	TGTGCCAGCAGCCCCGAGCCGGGACAGTTGCCCTACGAGCAGTACTTC	CASSPEPGQLPYEQYF
NA	TRBV5-4	TRBD1	TRBJ1-2	TGTGCCAGCAGCTTGGAACAGGGGTGGAATGGCTACACCTTC	CASSLEQGWNGYTF
NA	TRBV7-2	TRBD1	TRBJ2-1	TGTGCCAGCGTCTGGGGACAGGGGTTTGATGAGCAGTTCTTC	CASVWGQGFDEQFF
NA	TRBV30	NA	TRBJ1-6	TGTGCCTGGAGTGTACGGGTGGGGGCGCATAATTCACCCCTCCACTTT	CAWSVRVGAHNSPLHF
NA	TRBV11-1	NA	TRBJ2-3	TGTGCCAGCAGCTTAGGTCGACTTGATACGCAGTATTTT	CASSLGRLDTQYF
NA	TRBV5-1	TRBD2	TRBJ2-1	TGCGCCAGCAGTTTGACTAGCACCAATGAGCAGTTCTTC	CASSLTSTNEQFF
NA	TRBV6-5	TRBD2	TRBJ2-3	TGTGCCAGCAGCTCTAGCGGGGGGGCGGGTACGCAGTATTTT	CASSSSGGAGTQYF
few	TRBV6-5	NA	TRBJ1-6	TGTGCCAGCAGTTACTCGCAGGGGCGGTATAATTCACCCCTCCACTTT	CASSYSQGRYNSPLHF
NA	TRBV5-1	NA	TRBJ2-5	TGCGCCAGCAGCTTCCAGGCCCAAGAGACCCAGTACTTC	CASSFQAQETQYF
once	TRBV6-5	TRBD2	TRBJ2-7	TGTGCCAGCAGTCGGACTAGCGGGACCTACGAGCAGTACTTC	CASSRTSGTYEQYF
NA	TRBV4-2	NA	TRBJ2-1	TGTGCCAGCAGCCAAGAACAAGCGGTCGCCTACAATGAGCAGTTCTTC	CASSQEQAVAYNEQFF
NA	TRBV7-8	NA	TRBJ2-3	TGTGCCAGCAGCTCACGGGCAACAGGGATCGGGGGCACAGATACGCAGTATTTT	CASSSRATGIGGTDTQYF
NA	TRBV18	TRBD2	TRBJ2-7	TGTGCCAGCTCACCTTTACTAGCGGGAGCCATTGGGGAGCAGTACTTC	CASSPLLAGAIGEQYF
NA	TRBV29-1	TRBD2	TRBJ2-7	TGCAGCGTTGACCCGGCGGGACTAGCGGGAGGTTCCTACGAGCAGTACTTC	CSVDPAGLAGGSYEQYF
NA	TRBV7-9	NA	TRBJ2-7	TGTGCCAGCAGCGGCTGGGTGGCAGGCGCTTCGTACGAGCAGTACTTC	CASSGWVAGASYEQYF
once	TRBV5-1	NA	TRBJ1-6	TGCGCCAGCAGCTTGTCGGGCACTTCACCCCTCCACTTT	CASSLSGTSPLHF
NA	TRBV4-1	NA	TRBJ2-2	TGCGCCAGCAGCCACCACGGGACCAACACCGGGGAGCTGTTTTTT	CASSHHGTNTGELFF
few	TRBV7-2	NA	TRBJ1-5	TGTGCCAGCAGCCTTAGAGGGGAGGTTCCGTCCCAGCATTTT	CASSLRGEVPSQHF
NA	TRBV15	TRBD1	TRBJ1-2	TGTGCCACCAGCAGAGGCAGGGACAGCTACTATGGCTACACCTTC	CATSRGRDSYYGYTF